This passage covers 32 T cell receptor beta chains from one sample sequenced in a study of blood T cell repertoires in COVID-19. Profiled with immunoSEQ multiplex PCR; TCRdb holds only in-frame clones, not every one. The sample has about 150,000 clones; around four fifths are singletons. Sequenced input: peripheral blood. The source is a woman aged 35 to 49 with active or convalescent COVID-19.

V gene TRBV28 combines with J gene TRBJ1-2; 8 nucleotides match TRBD1. The CDR3 consists of 19 residues. Germline CDR1 MDHEN, CDR2 SYDVKM. The junction had 20 bases not matched to a gene; V was cut back by 6 bases and J by 2 bases. CDR3 bases: TGTGCCAGCAGCATACCGCGTTACAGGGGGACCAAATTAAACTATGGCTACACCTTC. This encodes CASSIPRYRGTKLNYGYTF.

The chain links TRBV6-5 to TRBJ2-7, with TRBD2 as a possible D gene (6 bases). The CDR3 sequence is 14 residues long. The V gene lost 5 bases and the J gene lost 5 bases, with 16 bases spanning the gap. The germline V gene has CDR1 MNHEY and CDR2 SVGAGI. The CDR3, as DNA: TGTGCCAGCAGTACTAGCTCCATCCTCCACGAGCAGTACTTC. Encoded protein: CASSTSSILHEQYF.

CDR3 DNA sequence: TGTGCCAGTAGTCTAAGGACAGGGGGGGTCGGAGAGACCCAGTACTTC. Translating it yields CASSLRTGGVGETQYF. This chain connects TRBV19 to TRBJ2-5; TRBD1 aligns across 10 bases. The CDR3 covers 16 residues. The J segment lost 4 bases and the V segment lost 5 bases, leaving 10 bases of the junction unmatched. The V gene's germline CDR1 is LNHDA and CDR2 SQIVND (reference sequence).

This sequence joins TRBV5-1 and TRBJ1-5; 9 nucleotides agree with TRBD1. The CDR3 runs to 14 residues. Germline CDR1 reads SGHRS; CDR2 reads YFSETQ. V gave up 4 bases and J gave up 7 bases; unmatched junction bases: 6. The CDR3 region has the DNA TGCGCCAGCAGCCTGGGACAGGGTTTACAGCCCCAGCATTTT. Translation: CASSLGQGLQPQHF.

The chain uses TRBV5-4 and TRBJ2-1; 9 nucleotides match TRBD1. V shed 2 bases and J 3 bases; nucleotides not matched to a gene: 6. The CDR3 loop spans 16 amino acids. CDR1 and CDR2 (germline): SGHNT, YYREEE (reference sequence). CDR3 protein: CASSLPPGQGYNEQFF. Here the CDR3 DNA reads TGTGCCAGCAGCTTACCCCCGGGACAGGGCTACAATGAGCAGTTCTTC.

The chain has TRBV28 and TRBJ2-2; D gene uncertain. CDR1 MDHEN and CDR2 SYDVKM come from the germline V gene. The V and J ends lost 5 bases and 7 bases respectively, with 14 bases between them. This CDR3 is 14 amino acids long. CDR3 amino acids: CASSPVNFLGELFF. CDR3 nucleotide sequence: TGTGCCAGCAGTCCGGTAAACTTCCTCGGGGAGCTGTTTTTT.

This clone is a singleton in its sample. The chain joins TRBV6-5 to TRBJ2-5; 7 bases map to TRBD1. Germline V gene data show CDR1 as MNHEY and CDR2 as SVGAGI. V lost 6 bases, J lost 1 base, and 5 bases stayed unmatched. CDR3 length: 14 amino acids. The CDR3 sequence is CASSIGQAQETQYF. The CDR3 DNA follows: TGTGCCAGCAGCATCGGACAGGCCCAAGAGACCCAGTACTTC.

The rearrangement joins TRBV19 to TRBJ1-1; the match to TRBD1 covers 12 bases. The germline gives CDR1 LNHDA, CDR2 SQIVND (reference sequence). The junction had 7 bases not matched to a gene; V was cut back by 4 bases and J by 4 bases. The CDR3 consists of 16 residues. The CDR3 reads CASSNLQGQGATEAFF. In DNA form, the CDR3 reads TGTGCCAGTAGTAACCTCCAGGGACAGGGGGCCACTGAAGCTTTCTTT.

The V call is TRBV18, the J call TRBJ2-7; 9 nucleotides align to TRBD1. This CDR3 contains 14 residues. CDR1 KGHSH and CDR2 LQKENI come from the germline V gene. Trimming took 1 base from V and 6 from J; bases not matched to a gene: 4. CDR3 DNA: TGTGCCAGCTCACCACGACAGGGGGAAGGCGAGCAGTACTTC. It codes for CASSPRQGEGEQYF.

This clone was counted only a few times. V and J are TRBV19 and TRBJ1-1; 7 bases are a match to TRBD1. V was pared by 5 bases and J by 4 bases, with 22 bases of the junction left unmatched. Germline assignment: CDR1 LNHDA and CDR2 SQIVND (reference sequence). There are 19 residues in the CDR3. In nucleotides, the CDR3 is TGTGCCAGTAGTTACAGGGGATGGATGGCGTTTGGGGATGGCACTGAAGCTTTCTTT. It is translated as CASSYRGWMAFGDGTEAFF.

A remark on this clone: At the DNA level, this CDR3 is encoded by other sequences in the same sample as well. V gene TRBV27 combines with J gene TRBJ2-7, with TRBD1 as a possible D gene (5 bases). Germline loops: CDR1 MNHEY, CDR2 SMNVEV (reference sequence). V was pared by 3 bases and J by 2 bases, with 11 bases between. The CDR3 totals 14 residues. CDR3 sequence: CASSLRQGPYEQYF. As DNA, the CDR3 is TGTGCCAGCAGTTTGAGGCAGGGTCCCTACGAGCAGTACTTC.

This clone was counted once. This chain uses TRBV5-6 with TRBJ2-7; 10 nucleotides align to TRBD2. The CDR3 length is 14 residues. Germline CDR1 reads SGHDT; CDR2 reads YYEEEE. V trimming: 4 bases; J trimming: 3 bases; junction bases outside the gene matches: 4. In DNA, the CDR3 is TGTGCCAGCAGCCTCGGACTAGCGGTCTACGAGCAGTACTTC. It yields the protein CASSLGLAVYEQYF.

The genes are TRBV15 and TRBJ2-7; 8 positions agree with TRBD1. Germline CDR1 LNHNV, CDR2 YYDKDF (reference sequence). CDR3 length: 17 amino acids. V shed 0 bases, J shed 4 bases, and the junction held 11 bases outside the gene matches. For the CDR3, the DNA is TGTGCCACCAGCAGAGATGGTATGGGACAGGTAGGATACGAGCAGTACTTC. Protein: CATSRDGMGQVGYEQYF.

J is TRBJ1-5 and V is TRBV2; D perhaps matches TRBD1 (5 bases). CDR3 length: 14 amino acids. Trimming removed 8 bases from V and 2 bases from J, with 13 bases in between. Germline V gene sequence: CDR1 SNHLY, CDR2 FYNNEI. The CDR3 region is CASSKWGGNQPQHF. CDR3 nucleotide sequence: TGTGCCAGCTCAAAGTGGGGGGGCAATCAGCCCCAGCATTTT.

J is TRBJ2-1 and V is TRBV9; TRBD1 agrees at 8 bases. Germline V gene data show CDR1 as SGDLS and CDR2 as YYNGEE. This CDR3 spans 14 amino acids. V dropped 3 bases and J dropped 5; count of bases not matched to a gene: 4. CDR3 coding DNA: TGTGCCAGCAGCGCCCGACAGGGGAACAATGAGCAGTTCTTC. This sequence encodes CASSARQGNNEQFF.

The CDR3 loop is CSVDSGTRLKNIQYF. The DNA for the CDR3 is TGCAGCGTCGATTCCGGGACACGTCTCAAAAACATTCAGTACTTC. This chain joins TRBV29-1 and TRBJ2-4; weak D call: TRBD1 (6 bases). V lost 6 bases, J lost 3 bases, and 18 bases lay in between. The CDR3 consists of 15 residues. The germline V gene has CDR1 SQVTM and CDR2 ANQGSEA.

CDR3 residues: CATSRGQGNEQYF. DNA of the CDR3: TGTGCCACCAGCAGGGGACAGGGGAACGAGCAGTACTTC. V is TRBV15 and J is TRBJ2-7, with TRBD1 matching over 10 bases. The CDR3 totals 13 residues. Germline V lookup: CDR1 LNHNV, CDR2 YYDKDF (reference sequence). The V and J ends lost 3 bases and 5 bases, in that order; junction bases with no gene match: 1.

The chain recombines TRBV28 with TRBJ1-6; possibly TRBD1 for D (5 bases). The germline V and J ends were trimmed by 6 bases and 9 bases, with 12 bases remaining between them. The CDR3 spans 13 residues. CDR1 is MDHEN and CDR2 is SYDVKM in the germline V gene. DNA for the CDR3: TGTGCCAGCAGCCCCGGGGGGAGTTCACCCCTCCACTTT. Amino acids: CASSPGGSSPLHF.

The V and J genes are TRBV5-5 and TRBJ2-7, with D unclear. Per the germline V gene, CDR1 is SGHKS and CDR2 is YYEKEE (reference sequence). V dropped 4 bases and J dropped 7 bases, with 18 bases sitting between them. CDR3 length: 14 residues. The CDR3 loop is CASSLPPGTREQYF. The CDR3 nucleotides are TGTGCCAGCAGCCTCCCCCCGGGTACGCGTGAGCAGTACTTC.

This chain uses TRBV27 with TRBJ2-1, with 11 bases lining up with TRBD2. In germline, CDR1 is MNHEY, CDR2 SMNVEV (reference sequence). The CDR3 consists of 14 residues. J gave up 6 bases and V 9 bases, and 7 bases lay outside the gene matches. The DNA for the CDR3 is TGTGCCAGTAGCGGGGGGGCCGCGGGCAATGAGCAGTTCTTC. Amino acids: CASSGGAAGNEQFF.

The V gene is TRBV7-2, the J gene TRBJ1-1; D remains unclear. V lost 3 bases, J lost 2 bases, and 7 bases lay in between. The CDR3 is 13 residues long. Germline V gene sequence: CDR1 SGHTA, CDR2 FQGNSA. CDR3 nucleotide sequence: TGTGCCAGCAGCTTGCAGGTTAACACTGAAGCTTTCTTT. Its protein is CASSLQVNTEAFF. Combining the CDR3 with reference TRBV7-2 and TRBJ1-1 gives the whole variable domain GAGVSQSPSNKVTEKGKDVELRCDPISGHTALYWYRQSLGQGLEFLIYFQGNSAPDKSGLPSDRFSAERTGGSVSTLTIQRTQQEDSAVYLCASSLQVNTEAFFGQGTRLTVV.

This chain connects TRBV7-2 to TRBJ2-1; D possibly corresponds to TRBD2 (5 bases). The CDR3 has 15 residues. The V end was cut by 4 bases, the J end by 5 bases, with 15 bases between. CDR1 and CDR2 (germline): SGHTA, FQGNSA. The DNA for the CDR3 is TGTGCCAGCAGCTCCGACTATTATCGAGACAATGAGCAGTTCTTC. Its translation: CASSSDYYRDNEQFF. The full variable domain, its missing parts supplied by reference TRBV7-2 and TRBJ2-1, is GAGVSQSPSNKVTEKGKDVELRCDPISGHTALYWYRQSLGQGLEFLIYFQGNSAPDKSGLPSDRFSAERTGGSVSTLTIQRTQQEDSAVYLCASSSDYYRDNEQFFGPGTRLTVL.

CDR3 coding DNA: TGTGCCAGCAGCGTAGCTAGGGCAGGGGGCGATGGCTACACCTTC. Translation: CASSVARAGGDGYTF. V is TRBV9 and J is TRBJ1-2; 8 positions agree with TRBD1. Trimming cost V 0 bases and J 6 bases; bases outside gene matches: 7. Germline V CDR1 and CDR2: SGDLS, YYNGEE. CDR3 length equals 15 residues.

This clone was seen a single time. V and J are TRBV5-4 and TRBJ1-1, with TRBD1 matching 8 bases. The CDR3 sequence is 14 residues long. With 1 base clipped from V and 10 bases from J, the junction kept 9 bases outside the gene matches. The germline gives CDR1 SGHNT, CDR2 YYREEE (reference sequence). The CDR3 nucleotides read TGTGCCAGCAGCTTGAGCAGGGGGCAGAGGGGAGCTTTCTTT. It translates to CASSLSRGQRGAFF.

The rearrangement joins TRBV4-3 to TRBJ2-2; 7 nucleotides agree with TRBD1. The V and J ends lost 8 bases and 3 bases, in that order; junction bases with no gene match: 15. CDR3 size: 17 residues. Germline V gene sequence: CDR1 LGHNA, CDR2 YSLEER. CDR3 loop: CASGKSPGTDYTGELFF. The CDR3 DNA follows: TGCGCCAGCGGGAAGTCCCCCGGGACAGACTACACCGGGGAGCTGTTTTTT.

The chain carries TRBV10-3 and TRBJ2-7, with 10 bases that match TRBD1. Germline CDR1 reads ENHRY; CDR2 reads SYGVKD. CDR3 length: 16 residues. With 4 bases clipped from V and 0 bases from J, the junction kept 6 bases outside the gene matches. The CDR3 nucleotides read TGTGCCATCAGTGGGGTCGGGACAGGGGTCTCCTACGAGCAGTACTTC. It encodes CAISGVGTGVSYEQYF.

The chain is built from TRBV25-1 and TRBJ1-1, with 8 nucleotides matching TRBD1. With V trimmed by 4 bases and J by 6 bases, 13 bases remained unmatched. The CDR3 is made up of 16 amino acids. Germline V gene lookup returns CDR1 MGHDK and CDR2 SYGVNS. The CDR3 sequence is CASSGDRGRGRAEAFF. As DNA, the CDR3 is TGTGCCAGCAGTGGTGACAGGGGTAGAGGTCGGGCTGAAGCTTTCTTT.

The CDR3 DNA is TGTGCCAGCTCACCATACGCGACAGGGGGCGATGGCTACACCTTC. It specifies CASSPYATGGDGYTF. The chain employs TRBV18 and TRBJ1-2; 10 nucleotides align to TRBD1. Germline values: CDR1 KGHSH, CDR2 LQKENI. This CDR3 contains 15 residues. J was trimmed by 6 bases and V by 2 bases; bases with no gene match: 6.

The chain uses TRBV19 and TRBJ1-2; D call uncertain. The CDR3 contains 13 residues. Trimming left V 1 base short and J 5 bases short, with 8 bases between. CDR1 LNHDA and CDR2 SQIVND come from the germline V gene (reference sequence). CDR3 DNA: TGTGCCAGTAGTATAGGGCAGACTTATGGCTACACCTTC. Translating gives CASSIGQTYGYTF.

J is TRBJ2-7 and V is TRBV28, with 8 bases fitting TRBD2. Germline-derived CDR1 and CDR2 are MDHEN and SYDVKM. J lost 4 bases, V lost 5 bases, and 10 bases had no gene match. This CDR3 contains 15 residues. CDR3 in amino acids: CASSPAGTRHYEQYF. In DNA, the CDR3 is TGTGCCAGCAGTCCTGCCGGGACTAGGCATTACGAGCAGTACTTC.

The V call is TRBV2, the J call TRBJ2-7, with 10 bases identical to TRBD2. V gave up 1 base and J gave up 3 bases; unmatched junction bases: 3. The CDR3 is made up of 15 amino acids. CDR1 and CDR2 (germline): SNHLY, FYNNEI. The CDR3 here is CASSEELAGVYEQYF. In nucleotides, the CDR3 is TGTGCCAGCAGTGAAGAGCTAGCGGGAGTCTACGAGCAGTACTTC.

This clone was recorded once. V gene TRBV2 combines with J gene TRBJ2-7; D unresolved. Germline V gene sequence: CDR1 SNHLY, CDR2 FYNNEI. Trimming left V 10 bases short and J 0 bases short, with 10 bases between. This CDR3 has 12 amino acids. The CDR3 DNA follows: TGTGCCACCTCTTTGAGCTCCTACGAGCAGTACTTC. Residues: CATSLSSYEQYF.